The clone carrying this TCR beta chain was counted only a few times. The target antigen is unknown. TCRdb's table, derived via immunoSEQ multiplex PCR, lists solely in-frame clones and lacks some. Here the sample spans about 27,000 clones, about four fifths being singletons. Following autologous stem cell transplantation, relapse occurred in every patient, and exposure to brentuximab vedotin varied. The record originates from a study of PD-1 blockade in classical Hodgkin lymphoma. Overall study findings and caveats: Prior therapy or disease activity may underlie the repertoire differences, whose causes remain undefined.

CDR1 and CDR2 (germline): SGHNT, YYREEE (reference sequence). Trimming cost V 2 bases and J 6 bases, with 9 bases left between them. The CDR3 is 12 residues long. Material: peripheral blood mononuclear cells (PBMCs), obtained before the second cycle of nivolumab. This sequence originates from a human donor with classical Hodgkin lymphoma. J is TRBJ2-7 and V is TRBV5-4; no firm D call. The CDR3 coding sequence is TGTGCCAGCAGCTTCGAGTCAGGCGAGCAGTACTTC. Residues: CASSFESGEQYF.